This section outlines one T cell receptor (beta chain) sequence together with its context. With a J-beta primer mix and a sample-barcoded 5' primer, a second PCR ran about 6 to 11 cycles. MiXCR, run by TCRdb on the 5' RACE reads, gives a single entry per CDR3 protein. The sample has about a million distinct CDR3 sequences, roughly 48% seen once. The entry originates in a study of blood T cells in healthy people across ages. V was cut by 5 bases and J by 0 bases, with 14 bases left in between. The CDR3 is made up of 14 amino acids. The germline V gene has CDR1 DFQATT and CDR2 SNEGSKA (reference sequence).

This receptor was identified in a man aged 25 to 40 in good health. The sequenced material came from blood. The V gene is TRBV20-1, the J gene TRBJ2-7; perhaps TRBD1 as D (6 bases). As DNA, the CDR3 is TGCAGTGCTGAACACAGGGTGAGCTCCTACGAGCAGTACTTC. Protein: CSAEHRVSSYEQYF.